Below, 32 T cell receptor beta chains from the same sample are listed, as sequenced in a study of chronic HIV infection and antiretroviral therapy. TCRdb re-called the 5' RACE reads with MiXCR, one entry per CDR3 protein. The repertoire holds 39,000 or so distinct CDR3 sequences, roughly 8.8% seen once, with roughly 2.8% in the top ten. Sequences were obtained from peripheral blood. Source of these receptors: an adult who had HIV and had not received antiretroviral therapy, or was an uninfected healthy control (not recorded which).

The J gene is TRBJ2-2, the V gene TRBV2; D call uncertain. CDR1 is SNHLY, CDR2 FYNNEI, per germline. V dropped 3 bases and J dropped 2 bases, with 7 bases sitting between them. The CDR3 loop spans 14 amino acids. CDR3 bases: TGTGCCAGCAGTGAGTTCAGAAACACCGGGGAGCTGTTTTTT. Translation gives CASSEFRNTGELFF.

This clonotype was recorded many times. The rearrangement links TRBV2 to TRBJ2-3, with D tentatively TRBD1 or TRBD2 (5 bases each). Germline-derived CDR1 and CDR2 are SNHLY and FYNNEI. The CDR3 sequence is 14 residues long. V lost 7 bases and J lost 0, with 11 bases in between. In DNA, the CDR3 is TGTGCCAGCACCCCGGGACGCAGCACAGATACGCAGTATTTT. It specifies CASTPGRSTDTQYF.

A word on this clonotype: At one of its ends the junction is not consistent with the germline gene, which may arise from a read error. The CDR3 DNA reads TGCGTCAGCAGCCAAGACAGGGACGGAGACACTGAAGCTTTCTTT. Protein product: CVSSQDRDGDTEAFF. The chain joins TRBV4-1 to TRBJ1-1, with TRBD1 identical over 7 bases. The CDR3 runs to 15 residues. Per the germline V gene, CDR1 is MGHRA and CDR2 is YSYEKL.

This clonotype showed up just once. The DNA of the CDR3 is TGTGCCAGCTCTCAGGGAATCAACTATGGCTACACCTTC. Protein product: CASSQGINYGYTF. The rearrangement links TRBV25-1 to TRBJ1-2; tentative D call: TRBD1 (5 bases). The CDR3 contains 13 residues. The V gene's germline CDR1 is MGHDK and CDR2 SYGVNS. The V and J ends lost 8 bases and 2 bases respectively, with 12 bases between them.

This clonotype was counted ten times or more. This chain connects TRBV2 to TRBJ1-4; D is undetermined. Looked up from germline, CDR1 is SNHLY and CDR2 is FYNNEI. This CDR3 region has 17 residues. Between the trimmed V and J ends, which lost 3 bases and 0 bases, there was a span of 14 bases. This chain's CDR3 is CASSDSENEATNEKLFF. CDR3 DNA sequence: TGTGCCAGCAGTGATTCAGAAAATGAAGCAACTAATGAAAAACTGTTTTTT.

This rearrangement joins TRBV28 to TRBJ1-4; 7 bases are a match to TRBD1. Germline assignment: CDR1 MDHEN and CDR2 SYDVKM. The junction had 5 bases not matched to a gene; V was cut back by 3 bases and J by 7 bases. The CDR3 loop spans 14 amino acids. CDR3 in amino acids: CASSLGRGAEKLFF. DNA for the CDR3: TGTGCCAGCAGTTTGGGCAGGGGGGCTGAAAAACTGTTTTTT.

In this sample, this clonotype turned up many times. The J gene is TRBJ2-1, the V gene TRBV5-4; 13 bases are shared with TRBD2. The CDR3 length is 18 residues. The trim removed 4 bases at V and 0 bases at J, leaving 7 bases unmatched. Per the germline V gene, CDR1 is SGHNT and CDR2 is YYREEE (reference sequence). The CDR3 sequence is CASSPGLAGMSSYNEQFF. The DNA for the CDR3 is TGTGCCAGCAGCCCGGGACTAGCGGGGATGAGCTCCTACAATGAGCAGTTCTTC. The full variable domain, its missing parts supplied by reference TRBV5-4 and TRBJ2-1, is ETGVTQSPTHLIKTRGQQVTLRCSSQSGHNTVSWYQQALGQGPQFIFQYYREEENGRGNFPPRFSGLQFPNYSSELNVNALELDDSALYLCASSPGLAGMSSYNEQFFGPGTRLTVL.

The CDR3 here is CSVVREKTFF. The CDR3 region has the DNA TGCAGCGTTGTCAGGGAGAAAACTTTCTTT. The chain links TRBV29-1 to TRBJ1-1; the D gene is possibly TRBD1 (5 bases). Germline lookup yields CDR1 SQVTM and CDR2 ANQGSEA. V lost 4 bases and J 12 bases, leaving 12 bases between the germline ends. This CDR3 is 10 amino acids long. Combining the CDR3 with reference TRBV29-1 and TRBJ1-1 gives the whole variable domain SAVISQKPSRDICQRGTSLTIQCQVDSQVTMMFWYRQQPGQSLTLIATANQGSEATYESGFVIDKFPISRPNLTFSTLTVSNMSPEDSSIYLCSVVREKTFFGQGTRLTVV.

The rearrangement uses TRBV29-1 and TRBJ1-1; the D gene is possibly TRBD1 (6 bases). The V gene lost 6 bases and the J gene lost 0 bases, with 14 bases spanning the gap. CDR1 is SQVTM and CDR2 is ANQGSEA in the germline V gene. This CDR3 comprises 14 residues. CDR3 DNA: TGCAGCGTCGAGGTACAGGGCTTGAACACTGAAGCTTTCTTT. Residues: CSVEVQGLNTEAFF.

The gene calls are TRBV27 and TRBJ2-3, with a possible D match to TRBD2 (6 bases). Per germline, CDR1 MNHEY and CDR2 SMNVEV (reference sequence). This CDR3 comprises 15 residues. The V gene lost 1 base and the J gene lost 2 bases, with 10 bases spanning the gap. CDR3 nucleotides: TGTGCCAGCAGTTTATTTGGCGGGGCCACAGATACGCAGTATTTT. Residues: CASSLFGGATDTQYF.

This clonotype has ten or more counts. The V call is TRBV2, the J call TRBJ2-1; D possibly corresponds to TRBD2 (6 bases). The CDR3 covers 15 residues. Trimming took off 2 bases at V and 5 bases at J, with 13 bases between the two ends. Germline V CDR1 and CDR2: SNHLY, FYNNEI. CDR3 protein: CASSEFDGSDNEQFF. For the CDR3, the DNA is TGTGCCAGCAGTGAATTCGACGGGAGTGACAATGAGCAGTTCTTC.

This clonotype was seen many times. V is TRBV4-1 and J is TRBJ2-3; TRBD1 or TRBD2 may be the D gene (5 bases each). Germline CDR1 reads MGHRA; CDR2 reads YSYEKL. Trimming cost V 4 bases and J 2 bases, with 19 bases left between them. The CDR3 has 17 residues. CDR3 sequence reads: CASSRQPGRSNTDTQYF. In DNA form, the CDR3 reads TGCGCCAGCAGCCGACAACCGGGACGTTCAAACACAGATACGCAGTATTTT.

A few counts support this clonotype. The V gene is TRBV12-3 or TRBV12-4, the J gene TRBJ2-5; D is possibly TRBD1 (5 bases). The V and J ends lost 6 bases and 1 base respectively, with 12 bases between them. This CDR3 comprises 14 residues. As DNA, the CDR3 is TGTGCCAGCAGCCACCCAGACAGCCAAGAGACCCAGTACTTC. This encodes CASSHPDSQETQYF.

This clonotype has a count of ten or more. The CDR3 sequence is CASSQGPLAAYNEQFF. The CDR3 DNA follows: TGCGCCAGCAGCCAAGGGCCCCTAGCTGCATACAATGAGCAGTTCTTC. The V call is TRBV4-1, the J call TRBJ2-1; D may be TRBD2 (5 bases). V lost 1 base and J lost 4, with 14 bases in between. The CDR3 is 16 amino acids. Germline V CDR1 and CDR2: MGHRA, YSYEKL.

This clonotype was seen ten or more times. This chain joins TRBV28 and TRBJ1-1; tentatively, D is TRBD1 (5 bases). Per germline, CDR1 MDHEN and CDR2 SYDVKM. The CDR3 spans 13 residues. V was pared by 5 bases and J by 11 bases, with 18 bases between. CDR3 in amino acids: CASSLPWGPTAFF. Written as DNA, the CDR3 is TGTGCCAGCAGTCTCCCGTGGGGCCCGACGGCTTTCTTT.

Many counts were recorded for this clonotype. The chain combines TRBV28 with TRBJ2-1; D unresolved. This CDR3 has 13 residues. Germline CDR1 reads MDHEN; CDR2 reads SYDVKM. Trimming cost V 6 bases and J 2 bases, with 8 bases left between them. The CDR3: CASRYSAYNEQFF. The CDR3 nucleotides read TGTGCCAGCAGGTATTCTGCCTACAATGAGCAGTTCTTC.

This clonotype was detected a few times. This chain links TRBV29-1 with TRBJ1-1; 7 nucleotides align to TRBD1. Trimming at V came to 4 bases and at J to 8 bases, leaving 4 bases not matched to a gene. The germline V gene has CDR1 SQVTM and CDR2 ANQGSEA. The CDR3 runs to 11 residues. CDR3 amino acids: CSVVRGREAFF. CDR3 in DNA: TGCAGCGTTGTCAGGGGGAGGGAAGCTTTCTTT.

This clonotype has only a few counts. CDR3 in DNA: TGTGCCAGCAGTCCGGGACTAGCGGGATTACTGAGCAGTGAGCAGTTCTTC. Amino acids: CASSPGLAGLLSSEQFF. J is TRBJ2-1 and V is TRBV28, with TRBD2 matching 13 bases. The CDR3 is 17 residues long. With 5 bases clipped from V and 9 bases from J, the junction kept 13 bases outside the gene matches. Germline V gives CDR1 MDHEN, CDR2 SYDVKM.

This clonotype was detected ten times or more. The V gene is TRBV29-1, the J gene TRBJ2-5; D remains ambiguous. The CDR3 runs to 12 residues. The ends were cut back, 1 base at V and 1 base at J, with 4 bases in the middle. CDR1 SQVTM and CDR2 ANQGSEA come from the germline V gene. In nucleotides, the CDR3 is TGCAGCGTTGAAGTCAGCCAAGAGACCCAGTACTTC. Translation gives CSVEVSQETQYF.

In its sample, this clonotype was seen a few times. The CDR3 DNA reads TGTGCCAGCAGTTTATATGGACGGATCAATCAGCCCCAGCATTTT. It is translated as CASSLYGRINQPQHF. The chain employs TRBV28 and TRBJ1-5, with D hard to call. This CDR3 contains 15 residues. Per germline, CDR1 MDHEN and CDR2 SYDVKM. Trimming took off 1 base at V and 3 bases at J, with 10 bases between the two ends. Full variable domain (rest looked up from reference TRBV28 and TRBJ1-5): DVKVTQSSRYLVKRTGEKVFLECVQDMDHENMFWYRQDPGLGLRLIYFSYDVKMKEKGDIPEGYSVSREKKERFSLILESASTNQTSMYLCASSLYGRINQPQHFGDGTRLSIL.

CDR3 DNA: TGCAGCGTTGAAGATCTCCGGGGAGAGACCCAGTACTTC. It is translated as CSVEDLRGETQYF. The genes are TRBV29-1 and TRBJ2-5; a possible D gene is TRBD2 (5 bases). CDR1 is SQVTM, CDR2 ANQGSEA, per germline. This CDR3 is 13 amino acids long. The ends were cut back, 0 bases at V and 4 bases at J, with 9 bases in the middle.

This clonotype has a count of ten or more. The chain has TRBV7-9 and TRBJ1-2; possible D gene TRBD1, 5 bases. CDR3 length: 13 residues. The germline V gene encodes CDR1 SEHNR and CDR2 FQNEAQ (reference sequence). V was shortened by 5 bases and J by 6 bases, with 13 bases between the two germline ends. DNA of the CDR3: TGTGCCAGCAGCCCGGGACTGACAAATGGCTACACCTTC. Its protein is CASSPGLTNGYTF. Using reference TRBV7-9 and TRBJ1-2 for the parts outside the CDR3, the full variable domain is DTGVSQNPRHKITKRGQNVTFRCDPISEHNRLYWYRQTLGQGPEFLTYFQNEAQLEKSRLLSDRFSAERPKGSFSTLEIQRTEQGDSAMYLCASSPGLTNGYTFGSGTRLTVV.

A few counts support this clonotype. The DNA of the CDR3 is TGTGCCAGCATCAATCCGGGGAGAACTAATGAAAAACTGTTTTTT. Residues: CASINPGRTNEKLFF. The chain is built from TRBV28 and TRBJ1-4; no firm D call. The CDR3 spans 15 residues. Germline V gene data show CDR1 as MDHEN and CDR2 as SYDVKM. Trimming shortened V by 7 bases and J by 1 base, and 13 bases separated the two germline ends.

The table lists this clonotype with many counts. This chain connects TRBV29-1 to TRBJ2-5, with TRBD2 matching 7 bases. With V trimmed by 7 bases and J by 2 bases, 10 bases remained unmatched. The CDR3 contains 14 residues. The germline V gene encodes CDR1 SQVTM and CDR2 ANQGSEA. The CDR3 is CSGSYRGGQETQYF. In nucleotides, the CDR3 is TGCAGCGGGTCCTACCGGGGAGGGCAAGAGACCCAGTACTTC.

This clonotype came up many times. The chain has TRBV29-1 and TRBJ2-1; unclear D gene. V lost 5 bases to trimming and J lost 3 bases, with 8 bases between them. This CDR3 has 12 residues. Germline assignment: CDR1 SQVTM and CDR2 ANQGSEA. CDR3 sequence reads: CSVNEGYNEQFF. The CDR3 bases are TGCAGCGTTAACGAAGGCTACAATGAGCAGTTCTTC.

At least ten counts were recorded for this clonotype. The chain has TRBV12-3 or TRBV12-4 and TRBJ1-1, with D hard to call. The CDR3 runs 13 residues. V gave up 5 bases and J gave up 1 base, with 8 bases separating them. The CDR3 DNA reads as TGTGCCAGCAGTGGCGAACCGAACACTGAAGCTTTCTTT. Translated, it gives CASSGEPNTEAFF.

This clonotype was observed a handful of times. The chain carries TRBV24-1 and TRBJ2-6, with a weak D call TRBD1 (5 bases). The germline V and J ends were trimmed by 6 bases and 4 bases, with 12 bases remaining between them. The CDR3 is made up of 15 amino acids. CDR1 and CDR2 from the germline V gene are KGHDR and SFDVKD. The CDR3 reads CATSRRGHGANVLTF. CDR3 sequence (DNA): TGTGCCACCAGTCGAAGGGGTCACGGGGCCAACGTCCTGACTTTC.

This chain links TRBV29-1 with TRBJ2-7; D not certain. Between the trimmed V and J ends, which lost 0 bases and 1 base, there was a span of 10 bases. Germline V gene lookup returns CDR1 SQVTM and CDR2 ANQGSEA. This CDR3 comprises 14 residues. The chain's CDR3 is CSVEDQSRSYEQYF. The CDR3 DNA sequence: TGCAGCGTTGAAGACCAATCAAGGTCCTACGAGCAGTACTTC.

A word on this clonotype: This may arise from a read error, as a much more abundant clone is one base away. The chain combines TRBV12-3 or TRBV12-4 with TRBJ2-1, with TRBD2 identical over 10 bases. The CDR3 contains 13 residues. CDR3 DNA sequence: TGTGTCAGCAGCTTAAGCGGGAGGGGTGAGCAGTTCTTC. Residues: CVSSLSGRGEQFF.

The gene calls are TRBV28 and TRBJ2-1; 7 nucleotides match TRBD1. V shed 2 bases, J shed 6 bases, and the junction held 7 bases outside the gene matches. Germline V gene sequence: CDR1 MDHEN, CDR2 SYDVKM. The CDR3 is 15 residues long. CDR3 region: CASSLGETGINEQFF. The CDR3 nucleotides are TGTGCCAGCAGTTTAGGTGAGACAGGGATCAATGAGCAGTTCTTC.

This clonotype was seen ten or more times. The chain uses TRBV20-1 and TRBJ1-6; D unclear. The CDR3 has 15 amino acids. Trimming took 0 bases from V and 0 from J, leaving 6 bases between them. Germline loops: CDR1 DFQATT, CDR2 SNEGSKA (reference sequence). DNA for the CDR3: TGCAGTGCTAGAGACAGAAACTCCTATAATTCACCCCTCCACTTT. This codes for CSARDRNSYNSPLHF.

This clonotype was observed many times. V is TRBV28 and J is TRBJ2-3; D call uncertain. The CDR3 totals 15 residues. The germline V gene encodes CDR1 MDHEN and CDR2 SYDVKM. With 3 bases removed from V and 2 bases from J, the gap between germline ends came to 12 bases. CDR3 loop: CASSLWAENTDTQYF. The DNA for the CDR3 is TGTGCCAGCAGTTTGTGGGCGGAAAACACAGATACGCAGTATTTT.